This passage covers 23 T cell receptor beta chains from one sample sequenced in a study of blood T cells in healthy people across ages. It was with a sample-barcoded 5' primer and a J-beta primer mix that a second PCR of roughly 7 to 12 cycles was run. MiXCR, run by TCRdb on the 5' RACE reads, gives a single entry per CDR3 protein. The table includes about 1,400,000 distinct CDR3 sequences, approximately 59% detected once. The material sequenced was blood. All receptors come from a man between 18 and 29 years old in good health.

The chain joins TRBV30 to TRBJ2-1; 8 nucleotides align to TRBD2. V dropped 3 bases and J dropped 4; count of bases not matched to a gene: 14. Germline CDR1 reads GTSNPN; CDR2 reads SVGIG (reference sequence). This CDR3 contains 17 residues. CDR3 amino acids: CAWRGILGAGAYNEQFF. The CDR3 nucleotides are TGTGCCTGGAGGGGGATCCTAGGAGCGGGGGCATACAATGAGCAGTTCTTC.

This clonotype came up once. The V and J genes are TRBV5-5 and TRBJ1-6; TRBD1 matches 9 bases. CDR1 and CDR2 (germline): SGHKS, YYEKEE (reference sequence). This CDR3 is built from 15 residues. The V and J ends lost 5 bases and 9 bases, in that order; junction bases with no gene match: 9. The CDR3 DNA reads as TGTGCCAGCAGACCCACAGGGGGCGTAGGTTCACCCCTCCACTTT. This translates into CASRPTGGVGSPLHF.

The CDR3 region is CSAKDRRFYNEQFF. The CDR3 region has the DNA TGCAGTGCTAAGGACCGAAGGTTCTACAATGAGCAGTTCTTC. The gene calls are TRBV20-1 and TRBJ2-1; D is unclear. The CDR3 sequence is 14 residues long. Germline values: CDR1 DFQATT, CDR2 SNEGSKA (reference sequence). Trimming removed 4 bases at V and 3 bases at J, with 13 bases between.

This clonotype was detected once. The chain recombines TRBV20-1 with TRBJ1-5, with a tentative D call TRBD1 (6 bases). V lost 6 bases to trimming and J lost 3 bases, with 15 bases between them. Germline V gene data show CDR1 as DFQATT and CDR2 as SNEGSKA (reference sequence). This CDR3 contains 14 residues. In DNA, the CDR3 is TGCAGTGCCACCCAGGACAGCATCAATCAGCCCCAGCATTTT. Protein sequence: CSATQDSINQPQHF.

The chain uses TRBV10-3 and TRBJ1-1, with a tentative D call TRBD1 (5 bases). V was clipped by 8 bases and J by 0 bases, with 10 bases between them. The CDR3 consists of 13 residues. Germline V CDR1 and CDR2: ENHRY, SYGVKD. The CDR3 sequence: CAIPTELNTEAFF. In DNA, the CDR3 is TGTGCCATCCCGACAGAGCTGAACACTGAAGCTTTCTTT.

The chain joins TRBV21-1 to TRBJ2-7. TRBV21-1 is shown as a pseudogene. The CDR3 runs 16 residues. The CDR3 spells CASSKVGETLSYEQYF. For the CDR3, the DNA is TGTGCCAGCAGCAAAGTAGGAGAGACACTCTCCTACGAGCAGTACTTC.

The chain recombines TRBV9 with TRBJ1-5; 7 positions agree with TRBD1. Per germline, CDR1 SGDLS and CDR2 YYNGEE. The CDR3 contains 15 residues. The V and J ends lost 1 base and 6 bases, in that order; junction bases with no gene match: 7. The CDR3 here is CASSVTTGEGQPQHF. Written as DNA, the CDR3 is TGTGCCAGCAGCGTAACCACAGGGGAGGGTCAGCCCCAGCATTTT.

The chain combines TRBV29-1 with TRBJ1-2; possibly TRBD1 for D (5 bases). Germline lookup yields CDR1 SQVTM and CDR2 ANQGSEA. The CDR3 length is 13 residues. V dropped 4 bases and J dropped 6 bases, with 15 bases sitting between them. The chain's CDR3 is CSVVLGGENGYTF. The CDR3 DNA sequence: TGCAGCGTTGTGTTGGGGGGTGAAAATGGCTACACCTTC.

V gene TRBV29-1 combines with J gene TRBJ2-3; D is tentatively TRBD1 or TRBD2 (5 bases each). V dropped 5 bases and J dropped 4 bases, with 10 bases sitting between them. Germline CDR1 and CDR2: SQVTM and ANQGSEA. CDR3 length: 12 residues. DNA for the CDR3: TGCAGCGTTTTAGAGGGACCAGATACGCAGTATTTT. Amino acid sequence: CSVLEGPDTQYF.

The chain recombines TRBV5-1 with TRBJ1-1, with 9 bases matching TRBD1. The J segment lost 6 bases and the V segment lost 4 bases, leaving 7 bases of the junction unmatched. Per the germline V gene, CDR1 is SGHRS and CDR2 is YFSETQ. The CDR3 runs 14 residues. The DNA for the CDR3 is TGCGCCAGCAGCGTACCACAGGGGGCCCCTGAAGCTTTCTTT. It is translated as CASSVPQGAPEAFF.

The sample holds a few counts of this clonotype. The chain couples TRBV6-5 to TRBJ1-3; D not certain. The V and J ends lost 6 bases and 4 bases respectively, with 10 bases between them. The CDR3 covers 13 residues. The germline V gene has CDR1 MNHEY and CDR2 SVGAGI. The CDR3 loop reads CASSNPSGNTIYF. CDR3 sequence (DNA): TGTGCCAGCAGCAACCCCTCAGGAAACACCATATATTTT.

The chain carries TRBV29-1 and TRBJ2-1; TRBD2 agrees at 7 bases. V shed 3 bases and J 2 bases; nucleotides not matched to a gene: 7. Germline V gene sequence: CDR1 SQVTM, CDR2 ANQGSEA. The CDR3 consists of 15 residues. The CDR3 nucleotides are TGCAGCGTTGAGGAAGCGGGAACAACCTACAATGAGCAGTTCTTC. Amino acids: CSVEEAGTTYNEQFF.

The chain employs TRBV5-6 and TRBJ2-1; tentatively, D is TRBD1 (6 bases). V lost 4 bases to trimming and J lost 2 bases, with 19 bases between them. The CDR3 contains 17 residues. Germline V CDR1 and CDR2: SGHDT, YYEEEE. The CDR3 sequence is CASSPKRARGTYNEQFF. CDR3 DNA: TGTGCCAGCAGCCCCAAGAGGGCCAGGGGAACCTACAATGAGCAGTTCTTC.

The rearrangement joins TRBV4-1 to TRBJ1-1, with D hard to call. This CDR3 region has 15 residues. In germline, CDR1 is MGHRA, CDR2 YSYEKL. Between the trimmed V and J ends, which lost 3 bases and 5 bases, there was a span of 16 bases. In DNA, the CDR3 is TGCGCCAGCAGCCACCCTCCGACCAGTGAGACTGAAGCTTTCTTT. This sequence encodes CASSHPPTSETEAFF.

The chain is built from TRBV21-1 and TRBJ2-5. TRBV21-1 is a recognized pseudogene. The CDR3 sequence is 15 residues long. The CDR3 nucleotides read TGTGCCAGCAGCAACCCAACAGGGGACCAAGAGACCCAGTACTTC. It specifies CASSNPTGDQETQYF.

In its sample, this clonotype was seen a few times. This chain connects TRBV29-1 to TRBJ2-5, with TRBD2 matching over 13 bases. CDR3 length equals 15 residues. Germline V gene data show CDR1 as SQVTM and CDR2 as ANQGSEA. V lost 7 bases to trimming and J lost 5 bases; unmatched junction nucleotides: 10. DNA of the CDR3: TGCAGCGCCCAAGGACTAGCGGGAGTAGGGGAGACCCAGTACTTC. Its translation is CSAQGLAGVGETQYF.

The CDR3 spells CCGRASGEQFF. Written as DNA, the CDR3 is TGCTGCGGGAGGGCCTCTGGTGAGCAGTTCTTC. The rearrangement uses TRBV20-1 and TRBJ2-1; 9 positions agree with TRBD2. The length of the CDR3 is 11 residues. Germline CDR1 and CDR2: DFQATT and SNEGSKA (reference sequence).

Here the CDR3 reads CASSQSLAGEVKYF. CDR3 DNA: TGTGCCAGCAGCCAGTCACTAGCGGGAGAAGTGAAGTACTTC. The J gene is TRBJ2-5, the V gene TRBV4-2, with 11 bases fitting TRBD2. The CDR3 sequence is 14 residues long. Per germline, CDR1 LGHNA and CDR2 YNFKEQ. V was pared by 3 bases and J by 12 bases, with 9 bases of the junction left unmatched.

The V and J genes are TRBV7-2 and TRBJ1-4; 10 bases map to TRBD1. The V gene's germline CDR1 is SGHTA and CDR2 FQGNSA. Trimming took 0 bases from V and 11 from J; bases not matched to a gene: 6. CDR3 size: 15 residues. DNA for the CDR3: TGTGCCAGCAGCTTAGCCCCGGACAGGGGGGAGAAACTGTTTTTT. It encodes CASSLAPDRGEKLFF.

This chain links TRBV11-3 with TRBJ1-1; D unclear. Germline lookup yields CDR1 SGHNT and CDR2 YENEEA. This CDR3 comprises 12 residues. Trimming took 11 bases from V and 1 from J, leaving 11 bases between them. Here the CDR3 reads CASANGNTEAFF. The DNA for the CDR3 is TGTGCCTCAGCAAATGGGAACACTGAAGCTTTCTTT.

CDR3 nucleotide sequence: TGTGCCAGCAGTTCCAAATTCTACGAGCAGTACTTC. Protein product: CASSSKFYEQYF. V gene TRBV6-2 or TRBV6-3 combines with J gene TRBJ2-7, with D unclear. The germline V gene encodes CDR1 MNHEY and CDR2 SVGEGT. V shed 4 bases and J shed 3 bases, with 7 bases lying between them. This CDR3 contains 12 residues.

There are a few counts of this clonotype. This chain links TRBV29-1 with TRBJ2-7; 7 bases are a match to TRBD1. V lost 0 bases to trimming and J lost 5 bases; unmatched junction nucleotides: 4. The CDR3 is made up of 13 amino acids. CDR1 SQVTM and CDR2 ANQGSEA come from the germline V gene. In DNA, the CDR3 is TGCAGCGTTGAAGAAAGAGACAGGGACGAGCAGTACTTC. It specifies CSVEERDRDEQYF.

The CDR3 region is CASSLPGQETYEQYF. CDR3 nucleotide sequence: TGTGCCAGCAGCCTACCGGGACAGGAGACCTACGAGCAGTACTTC. V gene TRBV5-5 combines with J gene TRBJ2-4, with 8 bases that match TRBD1. The J call may be incorrect, as the DNA end agrees better with TRBJ2-7. The CDR3 contains 15 residues. Germline CDR1 is SGHKS and CDR2 is YYEKEE (reference sequence).